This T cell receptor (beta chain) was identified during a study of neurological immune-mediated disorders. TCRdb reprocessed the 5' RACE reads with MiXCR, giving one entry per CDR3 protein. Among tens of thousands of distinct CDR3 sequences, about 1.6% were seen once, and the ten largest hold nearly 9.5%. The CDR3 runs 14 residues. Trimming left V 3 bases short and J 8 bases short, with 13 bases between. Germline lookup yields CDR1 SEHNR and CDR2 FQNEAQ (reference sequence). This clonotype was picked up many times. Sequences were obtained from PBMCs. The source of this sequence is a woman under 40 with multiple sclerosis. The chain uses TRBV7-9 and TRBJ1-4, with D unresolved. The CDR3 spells CASSFSHQGEKLFF. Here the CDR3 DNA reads TGTGCCAGCAGCTTTTCCCATCAAGGCGAAAAACTGTTTTTT.